This T cell receptor (beta chain) was captured in a study of blood T cell repertoires in COVID-19. Whole-study context: The study drew acute and convalescent COVID-19 samples from the United States, Italy and Spain. T cells, B-cell-depleted T cells, or PBMCs provided the cDNA or gDNA that served as material.

There are 14 residues in the CDR3. Germline CDR1 SGHTA, CDR2 FQGNSA. The trim removed 5 bases at V and 2 bases at J, leaving 6 bases unmatched. Original methodology: Reference gene primer amplification gave estimated nucleated cell counts. Sequenced by immunoSEQ multiplex PCR; TCRdb stores in-frame clones only, minus some. V and J calls and clone size are given by that table; D and trimming were obtained from the DNA. The table records about 84,000 clones, 80% to 90% of them present only once. This TCR came from an elderly woman with acute or convalescent COVID-19. This chain links TRBV7-2 with TRBJ2-7, with 7 bases that match TRBD1. The sample comprised peripheral blood. DNA for the CDR3: TGTGCCAGCAGCGCGGACAGGATTGCCTACGAGCAGTACTTC. This translates into CASSADRIAYEQYF.